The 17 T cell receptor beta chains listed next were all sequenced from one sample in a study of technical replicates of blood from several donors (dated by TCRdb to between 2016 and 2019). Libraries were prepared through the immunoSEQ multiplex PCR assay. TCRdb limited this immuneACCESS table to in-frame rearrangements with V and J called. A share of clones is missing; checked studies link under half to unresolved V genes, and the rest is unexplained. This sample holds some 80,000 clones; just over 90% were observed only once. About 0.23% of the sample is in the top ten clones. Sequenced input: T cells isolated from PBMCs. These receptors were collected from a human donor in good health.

The CDR3 DNA reads as TGTGCCAGCAGTGAAGCGTGGCGGGAGGGCCAATACACCGGGGAGCTGTTTTTT. It yields the protein CASSEAWREGQYTGELFF. J is TRBJ2-2 and V is TRBV6-1; TRBD2 matches 9 bases. The CDR3 runs to 18 residues. CDR1 is MNHNS, CDR2 SASEGT, per germline. Unmatched junction bases numbered 8, after V lost 0 bases and J lost 3 bases.

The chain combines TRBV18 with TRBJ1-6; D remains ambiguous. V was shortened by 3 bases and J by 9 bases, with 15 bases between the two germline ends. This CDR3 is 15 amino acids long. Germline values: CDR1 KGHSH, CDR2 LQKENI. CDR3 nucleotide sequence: TGTGCCAGCTCACCCCAACGCGGGCGGGGTTCACCCCTCCACTTT. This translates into CASSPQRGRGSPLHF. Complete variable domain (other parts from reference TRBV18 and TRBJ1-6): NAGVMQNPRHLVRRRGQEARLRCSPMKGHSHVYWYRQLPEEGLKFMVYLQKENIIDESGMPKERFSAEFPKEGPSILRIQQVVRGDSAAYFCASSPQRGRGSPLHFGNGTRLTVT.

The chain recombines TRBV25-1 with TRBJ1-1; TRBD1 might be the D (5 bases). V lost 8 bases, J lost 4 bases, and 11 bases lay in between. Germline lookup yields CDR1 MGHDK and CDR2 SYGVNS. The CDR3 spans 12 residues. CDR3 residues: CASGRGSTEAFF. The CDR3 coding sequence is TGTGCCAGCGGGCGGGGCTCCACTGAAGCTTTCTTT.

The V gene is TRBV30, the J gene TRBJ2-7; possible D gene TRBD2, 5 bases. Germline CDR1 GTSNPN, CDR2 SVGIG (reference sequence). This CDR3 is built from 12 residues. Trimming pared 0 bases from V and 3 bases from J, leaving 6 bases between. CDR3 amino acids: CAWSVGSYEQYF. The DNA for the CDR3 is TGTGCCTGGAGTGTAGGGAGCTACGAGCAGTACTTC.

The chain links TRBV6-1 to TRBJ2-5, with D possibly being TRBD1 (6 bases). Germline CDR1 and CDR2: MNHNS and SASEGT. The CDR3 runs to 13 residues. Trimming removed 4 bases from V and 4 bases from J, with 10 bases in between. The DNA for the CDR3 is TGTGCCAGCAGTGTGTTACAGGGAGAGACCCAGTACTTC. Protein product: CASSVLQGETQYF.

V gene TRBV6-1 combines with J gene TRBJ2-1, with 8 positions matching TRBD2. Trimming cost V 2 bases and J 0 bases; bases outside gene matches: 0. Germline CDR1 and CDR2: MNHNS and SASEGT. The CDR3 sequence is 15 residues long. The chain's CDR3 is CASSESGSSYNEQFF. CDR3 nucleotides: TGTGCCAGCAGTGAAAGCGGGAGCTCCTACAATGAGCAGTTCTTC.

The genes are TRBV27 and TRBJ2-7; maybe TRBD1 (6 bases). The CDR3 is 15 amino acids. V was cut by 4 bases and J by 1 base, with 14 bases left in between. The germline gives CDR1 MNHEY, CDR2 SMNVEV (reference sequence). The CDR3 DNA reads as TGTGCCAGCAGTTACGGGACACCGGTTTCCTACGAGCAGTACTTC. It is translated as CASSYGTPVSYEQYF.

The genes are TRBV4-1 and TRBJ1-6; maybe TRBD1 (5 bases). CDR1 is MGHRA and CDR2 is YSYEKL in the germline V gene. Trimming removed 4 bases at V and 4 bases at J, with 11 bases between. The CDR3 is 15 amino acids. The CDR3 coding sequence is TGCGCCAGCAGCCGACAGCTGGAATATAATTCACCCCTCCACTTT. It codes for CASSRQLEYNSPLHF.

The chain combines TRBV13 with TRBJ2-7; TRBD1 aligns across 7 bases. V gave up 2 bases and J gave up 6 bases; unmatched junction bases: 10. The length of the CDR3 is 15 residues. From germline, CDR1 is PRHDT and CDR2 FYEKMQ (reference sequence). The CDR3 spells CASSLQLRQGSEQYF. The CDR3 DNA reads TGTGCCAGCAGCTTACAACTCCGACAGGGTTCCGAGCAGTACTTC.

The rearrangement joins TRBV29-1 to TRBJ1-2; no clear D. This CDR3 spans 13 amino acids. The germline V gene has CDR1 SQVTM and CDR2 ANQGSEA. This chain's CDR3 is CTDTSEGSYGYTF. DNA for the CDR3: TGCACCGACACTTCCGAGGGCTCCTATGGCTACACCTTC.

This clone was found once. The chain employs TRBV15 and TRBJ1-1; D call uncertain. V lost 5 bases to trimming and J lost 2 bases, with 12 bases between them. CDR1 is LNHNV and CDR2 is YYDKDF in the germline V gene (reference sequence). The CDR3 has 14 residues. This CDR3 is CATSLGSVNTEAFF. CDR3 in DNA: TGTGCCACCAGCCTAGGCTCGGTCAACACTGAAGCTTTCTTT.

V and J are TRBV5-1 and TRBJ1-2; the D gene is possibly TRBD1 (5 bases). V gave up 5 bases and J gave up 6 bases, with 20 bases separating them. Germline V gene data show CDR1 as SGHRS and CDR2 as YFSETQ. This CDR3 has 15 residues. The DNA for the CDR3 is TGCGCCAGCAGAGGTCCAGGGTCGGGCTCGAATGGCTACACCTTC. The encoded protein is CASRGPGSGSNGYTF. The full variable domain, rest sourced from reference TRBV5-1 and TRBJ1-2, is KAGVTQTPRYLIKTRGQQVTLSCSPISGHRSVSWYQQTPGQGLQFLFEYFSETQRNKGNFPGRFSGRQFSNSRSEMNVSTLELGDSALYLCASRGPGSGSNGYTFGSGTRLTVV.

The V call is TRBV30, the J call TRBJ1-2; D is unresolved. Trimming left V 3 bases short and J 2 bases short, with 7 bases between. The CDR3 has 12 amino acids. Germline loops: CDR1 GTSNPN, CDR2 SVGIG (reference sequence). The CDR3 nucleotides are TGTGCCTGGAGCGGGGTGAACTATGGCTACACCTTC. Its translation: CAWSGVNYGYTF.

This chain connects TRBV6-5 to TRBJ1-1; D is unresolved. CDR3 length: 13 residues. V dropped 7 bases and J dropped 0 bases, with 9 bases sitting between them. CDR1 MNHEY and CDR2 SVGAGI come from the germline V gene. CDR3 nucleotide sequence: TGTGCCAGCATCAACCCTATGAACACTGAAGCTTTCTTT. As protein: CASINPMNTEAFF.

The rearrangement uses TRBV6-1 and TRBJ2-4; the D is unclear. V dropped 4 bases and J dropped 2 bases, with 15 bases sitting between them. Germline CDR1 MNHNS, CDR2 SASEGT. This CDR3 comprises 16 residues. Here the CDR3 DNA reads TGTGCCAGCAGTGTTAGTAGCCGTCTTCCCAAAAACATTCAGTACTTC. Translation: CASSVSSRLPKNIQYF.

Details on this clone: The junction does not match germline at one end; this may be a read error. The DNA for the CDR3 is TGTGCTAGCAGCGTTGGACGGTTTATCGGACAGGGCTCGAGTCAGCCCCAGCATTTT. It encodes CASSVGRFIGQGSSQPQHF. This rearrangement joins TRBV7-7 to TRBJ1-5; 8 bases are shared with TRBD1. Per germline, CDR1 SSHAT and CDR2 FNYEAQ (reference sequence). The CDR3 has 19 amino acids. Based on the CDR3 plus reference TRBV7-7 and TRBJ1-5, the full variable domain is GAGVSQSPRYKVTKRGQDVTLRCDPISSHATLYWYQQALGQGPEFLTYFNYEAQPDKSGLPSDRFSAERPEGSISTLTIQRTEQRDSAMYRCASSVGRFIGQGSSQPQHFGDGTRLSIL.

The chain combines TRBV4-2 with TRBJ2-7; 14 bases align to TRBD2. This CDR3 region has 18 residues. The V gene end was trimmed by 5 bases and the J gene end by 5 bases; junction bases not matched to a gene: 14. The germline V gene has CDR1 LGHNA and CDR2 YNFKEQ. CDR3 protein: CASSNSVGTSGSGDEQYF. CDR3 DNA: TGTGCCAGCAGCAACTCGGTCGGGACTAGCGGGAGCGGGGACGAGCAGTACTTC.